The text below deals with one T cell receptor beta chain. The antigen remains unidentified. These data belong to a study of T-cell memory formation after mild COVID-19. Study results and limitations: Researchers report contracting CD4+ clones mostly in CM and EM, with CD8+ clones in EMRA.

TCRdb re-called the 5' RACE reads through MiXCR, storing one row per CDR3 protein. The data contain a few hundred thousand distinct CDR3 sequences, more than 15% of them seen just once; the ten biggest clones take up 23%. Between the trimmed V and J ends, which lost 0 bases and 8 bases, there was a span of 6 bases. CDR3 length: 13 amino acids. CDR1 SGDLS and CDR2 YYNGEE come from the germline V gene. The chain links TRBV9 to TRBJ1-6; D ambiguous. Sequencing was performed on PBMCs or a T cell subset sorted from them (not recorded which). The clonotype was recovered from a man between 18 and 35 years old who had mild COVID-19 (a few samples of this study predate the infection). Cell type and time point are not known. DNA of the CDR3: TGTGCCAGCAGCGTAGAGTCCTATTCACCCCTCCACTTT. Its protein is CASSVESYSPLHF. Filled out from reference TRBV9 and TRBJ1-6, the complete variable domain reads DSGVTQTPKHLITATGQRVTLRCSPRSGDLSVYWYQQSLDQGLQFLIQYYNGEERAKGNILERFSAQQFPDLHSELNLSSLELGDSALYFCASSVESYSPLHFGNGTRLTVT.